Shown below are 23 T cell receptor beta chains from a single sample sequenced in a study of blood T cell repertoires in COVID-19. Profiled with immunoSEQ multiplex PCR; TCRdb holds only in-frame clones, not every one. Seen here are roughly 500,000 clones, 75% to 90% observed once, and the top ten hold 0.9%. What was sequenced was peripheral blood. The source of these receptors is a man younger than 35 with COVID-19, enrolled during active disease.

The V and J genes are TRBV29-1 and TRBJ1-1; 7 bases are shared with TRBD1. The CDR3 totals 13 residues. V lost 4 bases, J lost 8 bases, and 10 bases stayed unmatched. Germline-derived CDR1 and CDR2 are SQVTM and ANQGSEA. The CDR3 sequence is CSVGDSRSQEAFF. DNA of the CDR3: TGCAGCGTTGGGGACAGCCGAAGTCAGGAAGCTTTCTTT.

Here the CDR3 DNA reads TGTGCCATTAGGGGACAGGGAGACACCGGGGAGCTGTTTTTT. This encodes CAIRGQGDTGELFF. V usage is TRBV24-1 and J usage is TRBJ2-2, with TRBD1 matching 9 bases. In germline, CDR1 is KGHDR, CDR2 SFDVKD. The CDR3 covers 14 residues. Unmatched junction bases numbered 6, after V lost 11 bases and J lost 3 bases.

The rearrangement links TRBV7-9 to TRBJ2-1; 12 bases line up with TRBD2. V gave up 5 bases and J gave up 5 bases; unmatched junction bases: 13. From germline, CDR1 is SEHNR and CDR2 FQNEAQ (reference sequence). The CDR3 contains 18 residues. CDR3 nucleotides: TGTGCCAGCAGCCATACATTCGGACTAGCGGGATCGGACAATGAGCAGTTCTTC. Protein product: CASSHTFGLAGSDNEQFF.

This chain connects TRBV18 to TRBJ2-5; 7 bases align to TRBD1. There are 13 residues in the CDR3. V lost 6 bases, J lost 2 bases, and 3 bases stayed unmatched. Germline-derived CDR1 and CDR2 are KGHSH and LQKENI. CDR3 residues: CASSEGQQETQYF. The CDR3 DNA is TGTGCCAGCTCCGAGGGACAGCAAGAGACCCAGTACTTC.

The CDR3: CASSQEGQSHEQYF. In DNA form, the CDR3 reads TGTGCCAGCAGCCAAGAAGGACAGAGCCACGAGCAGTACTTC. The chain employs TRBV3-1 (or the pseudogene TRBV3-2) and TRBJ2-7; the D gene is possibly TRBD1 (6 bases). There are 14 residues in the CDR3. Germline V gene sequence: CDR1 LGHDT, CDR2 YNNKEL (reference sequence). V lost 0 bases, J lost 5 bases, and 11 bases lay in between.

This sequence joins TRBV11-2 and TRBJ1-2; D gene unclear. The CDR3 has 14 residues. The V and J ends lost 5 bases and 2 bases respectively, with 12 bases between them. Germline V gene data show CDR1 as SGHAT and CDR2 as FQNNGV. CDR3 DNA sequence: TGTGCCAGCAGCCTAAATTCTCCAAACTATGGCTACACCTTC. Its translation is CASSLNSPNYGYTF.

J is TRBJ2-6 and V is TRBV24-1, with 7 bases fitting TRBD2. The CDR3 sequence is 20 residues long. With 5 bases clipped from V and 4 bases from J, the junction kept 19 bases outside the gene matches. CDR1 KGHDR and CDR2 SFDVKD come from the germline V gene. Here the CDR3 reads CATSGAPGRGAGSGANVLTF. The CDR3, as DNA: TGTGCCACCAGTGGGGCCCCGGGGAGGGGAGCGGGGTCAGGGGCCAACGTCCTGACTTTC.

This chain joins TRBV6-6 and TRBJ1-2; the match to TRBD1 covers 9 bases. Germline V gene sequence: CDR1 MNHNY, CDR2 SVGAGI (reference sequence). This CDR3 is built from 16 residues. The ends lost 5 bases at V and 4 bases at J; junction bases unmatched: 11. CDR3 bases: TGTGCCAGCAGTCGACGACAGGGGGTGGCCCTCTATGGCTACACCTTC. Translating gives CASSRRQGVALYGYTF.

This chain links TRBV27 with TRBJ2-7; a weak D match, TRBD1 (5 bases). The CDR3 is 15 residues long. Germline V CDR1 and CDR2: MNHEY, SMNVEV (reference sequence). Trimming cost V 5 bases and J 5 bases, with 19 bases left between them. The CDR3 reads CASSPIGAGLDEQYF. The CDR3 coding sequence is TGTGCCAGCAGTCCCATAGGGGCAGGTTTGGACGAGCAGTACTTC.

This clone was detected once. V gene TRBV7-3 combines with J gene TRBJ2-3, with 9 bases lining up with TRBD2. The germline gives CDR1 SGHTA, CDR2 FQGTGA. The CDR3 length is 15 residues. Trimming took 4 bases from V and 3 from J; bases not matched to a gene: 5. The chain's CDR3 is CASSSVAGATDTQYF. CDR3 DNA sequence: TGTGCCAGCAGCTCCGTAGCGGGAGCGACAGATACGCAGTATTTT. Looking up the rest from reference TRBV7-3 and TRBJ2-3 gives the full variable domain: GAGVSQTPSNKVTEKGKYVELRCDPISGHTALYWYRQSLGQGPEFLIYFQGTGAADDSGLPNDRFFAVRPEGSVSTLKIQRTERGDSAVYLCASSSVAGATDTQYFGPGTRLTVL.

V usage is TRBV3-1 (or the pseudogene TRBV3-2) and J usage is TRBJ2-3; TRBD1 agrees at 7 bases. Germline V gene data show CDR1 as LGHDT and CDR2 as YNNKEL (reference sequence). The CDR3 contains 14 residues. The ends lost 4 bases at V and 4 bases at J; junction bases unmatched: 5. The DNA of the CDR3 is TGTGCCAGCAGCCCGTACCAGGGGGCAGATACGCAGTATTTT. Protein product: CASSPYQGADTQYF.

The chain uses TRBV12-3 or TRBV12-4 and TRBJ2-3; D is ambiguous. Trimming removed 6 bases at V and 0 bases at J, with 4 bases between. The CDR3 runs 12 residues. The CDR3 here is CASSQSTDTQYF. The DNA for the CDR3 is TGTGCCAGCAGCCAGAGCACAGATACGCAGTATTTT.

This rearrangement joins TRBV2 to TRBJ2-1, with D maybe TRBD1 (6 bases). Germline loops: CDR1 SNHLY, CDR2 FYNNEI. The CDR3 runs to 13 residues. V lost 4 bases to trimming and J lost 8 bases, with 12 bases between them. Here the CDR3 DNA reads TGTGCCAGCAGTGGGGGGACACCTGATGAGCAGTTCTTC. Its protein product is CASSGGTPDEQFF.

The CDR3 DNA follows: TGTGCCAGCAGCTTAGATCGGGGATTTGGGTATGGCTACACCTTC. Protein: CASSLDRGFGYGYTF. The chain combines TRBV11-2 with TRBJ1-2; D gene unclear. Looked up from germline, CDR1 is SGHAT and CDR2 is FQNNGV. The CDR3 has 15 amino acids. Trimming left V 0 bases short and J 5 bases short, with 13 bases between.

V gene TRBV10-2 combines with J gene TRBJ2-5; maybe TRBD1 (5 bases). Germline V gives CDR1 WSHSY, CDR2 SAAADI. The CDR3 runs to 13 residues. V was trimmed by 4 bases and J by 2 bases, leaving 8 bases between them. DNA for the CDR3: TGCGCCAGCAGTGCGACAGCACAAGAGACCCAGTACTTC. Translation gives CASSATAQETQYF.

The chain couples TRBV28 to TRBJ2-7; D gene uncertain. Germline V gene sequence: CDR1 MDHEN, CDR2 SYDVKM. V was clipped by 5 bases and J by 2 bases, with 10 bases between them. The CDR3 totals 13 residues. The CDR3 loop reads CASSRSVPYEQYF. CDR3 coding DNA: TGTGCCAGCAGTAGATCGGTCCCCTACGAGCAGTACTTC.

This sequence joins TRBV11-3 and TRBJ2-5, with TRBD2 as a possible D gene (5 bases). The CDR3 runs 14 residues. Trimming removed 5 bases at V and 2 bases at J, with 12 bases between. Germline lookup yields CDR1 SGHNT and CDR2 YENEEA. CDR3 sequence (DNA): TGTGCCAGCAGCCTACCTAGCCCTCAAGAGACCCAGTACTTC. Translation: CASSLPSPQETQYF.

This rearrangement joins TRBV5-1 to TRBJ1-3; the match to TRBD1 covers 7 bases. The ends lost 4 bases at V and 0 bases at J; junction bases unmatched: 10. In germline, CDR1 is SGHRS, CDR2 YFSETQ. The CDR3 runs to 17 residues. Here the CDR3 DNA reads TGCGCCAGCAGCCGGATGGGACAGCGGAGCTCTGGAAACACCATATATTTT. This translates into CASSRMGQRSSGNTIYF.

This clone has a single count. The genes are TRBV2 and TRBJ2-1; the match to TRBD2 covers 10 bases. Trimming took 6 bases from V and 0 from J; bases not matched to a gene: 2. The V gene's germline CDR1 is SNHLY and CDR2 FYNNEI. The CDR3 runs to 15 residues. The chain's CDR3 is CASRIAGGSYNEQFF. The CDR3 nucleotides are TGTGCCAGCAGAATAGCGGGAGGCTCCTACAATGAGCAGTTCTTC.

The rearrangement joins TRBV2 to TRBJ1-5; no firm D call. Trimming removed 11 bases at V and 0 bases at J, with 11 bases between. CDR1 is SNHLY and CDR2 is FYNNEI in the germline V gene. This CDR3 is 13 amino acids long. CDR3 DNA sequence: TGTGCCTTCTCGCGGCTTAGCAATCAGCCCCAGCATTTT. It encodes CAFSRLSNQPQHF.

The V call is TRBV7-9, the J call TRBJ2-5; D uncertain. CDR3 size: 14 residues. Germline CDR1 and CDR2: SEHNR and FQNEAQ (reference sequence). Trimming removed 0 bases from V and 5 bases from J, with 10 bases in between. The CDR3 loop reads CASSLAEQAETQYF. For the CDR3, the DNA is TGTGCCAGCAGCTTAGCCGAGCAGGCGGAGACCCAGTACTTC.

This chain joins TRBV23-1 and TRBJ1-5; tentative D call: TRBD1 (6 bases). TRBV23-1 has ORF status, its function being uncertain. Trimming removed 3 bases from V and 5 bases from J, with 14 bases in between. CDR3 length equals 15 residues. The CDR3 DNA is TGCGCCAGCAGTCACCATCCGACAGGAGATCAGCCCCAGCATTTT. Protein: CASSHHPTGDQPQHF.

This chain joins TRBV5-6 and TRBJ1-2; TRBD1 aligns across 12 bases. Looked up from germline, CDR1 is SGHDT and CDR2 is YYEEEE. Germline trimming cut 4 bases from V and 5 bases from J; bases unmatched to any gene: 9. The CDR3 has 16 residues. In nucleotides, the CDR3 is TGTGCCAGCAGCCCGGGTTGGGGACAGGGGGCTTATGGCTACACCTTC. Translating it yields CASSPGWGQGAYGYTF.